Listed below are T cell receptor beta chains from one sample, sequenced in a study of tumor-infiltrating lymphocytes in oesophageal squamous cell carcinoma. One entry per CDR3 protein, called by TCRdb with MiXCR from the PCR reads. Of around 11,000 distinct CDR3 sequences listed, roughly three fifths are singletons. Sequencing was performed on esophageal tumor tissue. The origin of the receptors is a male donor with esophageal squamous cell carcinoma. Both conserved end residues are part of each CDR3. A D gene is named only where the DNA matches it firmly. Rows may omit the clone size; those that give it use once, few, many or a size class.

v_call: TRBV12-3/TRBV12-4; d_call: .; clone_size: .; j_call: TRBJ1-1; cdr3_aa: CASSLGLTEAFF; cdr3_nt: TGTGCCAGCAGTTTGGGACTCACTGAAGCTTTCTTT
v_call: TRBV7-2; d_call: TRBD2; clone_size: few; j_call: TRBJ2-3; cdr3_aa: CASSLTASGGYTDTQYF; cdr3_nt: TGTGCCAGCAGCTTAACCGCTAGCGGGGGGTACACAGATACGCAGTATTTT
v_call: TRBV11-2; d_call: TRBD2; clone_size: .; j_call: TRBJ2-5; cdr3_aa: CASSSGSREEYF; cdr3_nt: TGTGCCAGCAGCTCCGGCTCGCGGGAGGAGTACTTC
v_call: TRBV12-3/TRBV12-4; d_call: .; clone_size: medium-sized; j_call: TRBJ2-4; cdr3_aa: CASSKDGSKNIQYF; cdr3_nt: TGTGCCAGCAGTAAGGACGGGTCAAAAAACATTCAGTACTTC
v_call: TRBV11-2; d_call: .; clone_size: many; j_call: TRBJ2-7; cdr3_aa: CASSLEPQGGYNEQYF; cdr3_nt: TGTGCCAGCAGCTTAGAACCTCAGGGGGGCTACAATGAGCAGTACTTC
v_call: TRBV4-2; d_call: .; clone_size: .; j_call: TRBJ2-5; cdr3_aa: CASSQGLEVETQYF; cdr3_nt: TGTGCCAGCAGCCAAGGTCTGGAGGTGGAGACCCAGTACTTC
v_call: TRBV7-2; d_call: .; clone_size: .; j_call: TRBJ2-6; cdr3_aa: CASSLERPGLLSSGANVLTF; cdr3_nt: TGTGCCAGCAGCTTAGAACGACCGGGACTGTTATCCTCTGGGGCCAACGTCCTGACTTTC
v_call: TRBV7-6; d_call: .; clone_size: once; j_call: TRBJ2-7; cdr3_aa: CASSLYLNSPLHF; cdr3_nt: TGTGCCAGCAGCTTATATCTGAATTCACCCCTCCACTTC
v_call: TRBV27; d_call: TRBD2; clone_size: medium-sized; j_call: TRBJ2-1; cdr3_aa: CASSLSIGTSGTGKQFF; cdr3_nt: TGTGCCAGCAGTTTATCTATCGGGACTAGCGGGACAGGAAAGCAGTTCTTC
v_call: TRBV27; d_call: TRBD2; clone_size: .; j_call: TRBJ2-1; cdr3_aa: CASSSLSGKGPYNEQFF; cdr3_nt: TGTGCCAGCAGTTCACTAAGCGGGAAGGGCCCCTACAATGAGCAGTTCTTC
v_call: TRBV7-8; d_call: TRBD2; clone_size: .; j_call: TRBJ2-5; cdr3_aa: CASSFLAGGETQYF; cdr3_nt: TGTGCCAGCAGCTTCCTAGCGGGAGGTGAGACCCAGTACTTC
v_call: TRBV7-4; d_call: .; clone_size: .; j_call: TRBJ2-6; cdr3_aa: CASSPWGAGANVLTF; cdr3_nt: TGTGCCAGCAGCCCCTGGGGGGCTGGGGCCAACGTCCTGACTTTC
v_call: TRBV6-8; d_call: .; clone_size: .; j_call: TRBJ2-1; cdr3_aa: CASSASYNEQFF; cdr3_nt: TGTGCCAGCAGCGCCTCTTACAATGAGCAGTTCTTC
v_call: TRBV7-8; d_call: .; clone_size: .; j_call: TRBJ2-1; cdr3_aa: CASSPRASDQINEQFF; cdr3_nt: TGTGCCAGCAGCCCGCGGGCTAGCGACCAAATCAATGAGCAGTTCTTC
v_call: TRBV6-1; d_call: .; clone_size: .; j_call: TRBJ1-2; cdr3_aa: CASSEGGGSGYTF; cdr3_nt: TGTGCCAGCAGTGAAGGGGGTGGTAGTGGCTACACCTTC
v_call: TRBV12-3/TRBV12-4; d_call: TRBD2; clone_size: .; j_call: TRBJ2-1; cdr3_aa: CASSQGLAGVDEQFF; cdr3_nt: TGTGCCAGCAGTCAAGGACTAGCGGGGGTAGATGAGCAGTTCTTC
v_call: TRBV7-2; d_call: TRBD2; clone_size: .; j_call: TRBJ2-7; cdr3_aa: CASSSGLAGAISEQYF; cdr3_nt: TGTGCCAGCAGCTCGGGACTAGCGGGAGCAATCTCCGAGCAGTACTTC
v_call: TRBV7-3; d_call: TRBD1; clone_size: .; j_call: TRBJ2-1; cdr3_aa: CASSLGQGPHEQFF; cdr3_nt: TGTGCCAGCAGCTTGGGACAGGGGCCCCATGAGCAGTTCTTC
v_call: TRBV11-3; d_call: .; clone_size: .; j_call: TRBJ2-1; cdr3_aa: CASSLQYNNEQFF; cdr3_nt: TGTGCCAGCAGCTTACAATACAACAATGAGCAGTTCTTC
v_call: TRBV7-8; d_call: .; clone_size: once; j_call: TRBJ2-5; cdr3_aa: CASSLAVDPGGVETQYF; cdr3_nt: TGTGCCAGCAGCTTAGCGGTGGACCCCGGAGGGGTAGAGACCCAGTACTTC
v_call: TRBV7-6; d_call: TRBD2; clone_size: .; j_call: TRBJ2-1; cdr3_aa: CASSPGTGVTVGTSGRGNEQFF; cdr3_nt: TGTGCCAGCAGCCCCGGGACAGGGGTCACCGTAGGGACTAGCGGGAGAGGGAATGAGCAGTTCTTC
v_call: TRBV27; d_call: TRBD2; clone_size: few; j_call: TRBJ2-1; cdr3_aa: CATYLAGGDNEQFF; cdr3_nt: TGTGCCACCTACCTAGCGGGGGGTGACAATGAGCAGTTCTTC
v_call: TRBV7-2; d_call: TRBD2; clone_size: .; j_call: TRBJ2-5; cdr3_aa: CASSLATSGGGDTQYF; cdr3_nt: TGTGCCAGCAGCTTAGCTACTAGCGGGGGAGGGGATACGCAGTACTTC
v_call: TRBV7-9; d_call: TRBD1; clone_size: many; j_call: TRBJ1-4; cdr3_aa: CASSLRTGSYEKLFF; cdr3_nt: TGTGCCAGCAGCTTAAGGACAGGCTCTTATGAAAAACTGTTTTTT
v_call: TRBV3-1; d_call: .; clone_size: .; j_call: TRBJ2-3; cdr3_aa: CASSLGGRRIRANSSTDTQYF; cdr3_nt: TGTGCCAGCAGCCTAGGTGGGCGTCGGATCCGCGCCAATTCTAGCACAGATACGCAGTATTTT
v_call: TRBV7-3; d_call: TRBD2; clone_size: hyperexpanded; j_call: TRBJ2-3; cdr3_aa: CASSLTSGETDTQYF; cdr3_nt: TGTGCCAGCAGCTTGACTAGCGGGGAGACAGATACGCAGTATTTT
v_call: TRBV7-3; d_call: .; clone_size: .; j_call: TRBJ2-3; cdr3_aa: CASSWGKDTQYF; cdr3_nt: TGTGCCAGCAGCTGGGGGAAAGATACGCAGTATTTT
v_call: TRBV11-2; d_call: .; clone_size: many; j_call: TRBJ2-7; cdr3_aa: CASSLDNTWEQYF; cdr3_nt: TGTGCCAGCAGCTTGGACAACACTTGGGAGCAGTACTTC
v_call: TRBV7-3; d_call: TRBD1; clone_size: few; j_call: TRBJ2-5; cdr3_aa: CASSFRGQGETQYF; cdr3_nt: TGTGCCAGCAGCTTCAGGGGGCAGGGAGAGACCCAGTACTTC
v_call: TRBV6-5; d_call: TRBD2; clone_size: .; j_call: TRBJ2-1; cdr3_aa: CASSPGTSGYNEQFF; cdr3_nt: TGTGCCAGCAGCCCCGGGACTAGCGGCTACAATGAGCAGTTCTTC
v_call: TRBV24-1; d_call: .; clone_size: many; j_call: TRBJ1-3; cdr3_aa: CATSDPANTIYF; cdr3_nt: TGTGCCACCAGTGACCCCGCTAACACCATATATTTT
v_call: TRBV7-8; d_call: TRBD2; clone_size: once; j_call: TRBJ2-1; cdr3_aa: CASSSRGTPSGGNEQFF; cdr3_nt: TGTGCCAGCAGCTCTAGGGGCACGCCTAGCGGAGGGAATGAGCAGTTCTTC
v_call: TRBV7-2; d_call: TRBD1; clone_size: .; j_call: TRBJ2-1; cdr3_aa: CASSAPGTVHLNEQFF; cdr3_nt: TGTGCCAGCAGCGCCCCCGGGACAGTCCACCTCAATGAGCAGTTCTTC
v_call: TRBV7-2; d_call: TRBD2; clone_size: .; j_call: TRBJ2-3; cdr3_aa: CASSLAGGKTGELYF; cdr3_nt: TGTGCCAGCAGCTTAGCGGGGGGGAAGACCGGGGAGCTGTATTTT
v_call: TRBV9; d_call: TRBD1; clone_size: .; j_call: TRBJ2-3; cdr3_aa: CASSVRDRGVGTDTQYF; cdr3_nt: TGTGCCAGCAGCGTAAGGGACAGGGGGGTCGGCACAGATACGCAGTATTTT
v_call: TRBV9; d_call: .; clone_size: .; j_call: TRBJ2-2; cdr3_aa: CASSAGMNTGELFF; cdr3_nt: TGTGCCAGCAGCGCCGGGATGAACACCGGGGAGCTGTTTTTT
v_call: TRBV7-8; d_call: .; clone_size: .; j_call: TRBJ2-2; cdr3_aa: CASSSRGMGTGELFF; cdr3_nt: TGTGCCAGCAGCTCCAGGGGTATGGGCACCGGGGAGCTGTTTTTT
v_call: TRBV12-5; d_call: .; clone_size: .; j_call: TRBJ1-6; cdr3_aa: CASGLVPGYPCEQYF; cdr3_nt: TGTGCTAGTGGTTTGGTACCTGGGTACCCTTGCGAGCAGTACTTT
v_call: TRBV7-6; d_call: .; clone_size: .; j_call: TRBJ2-3; cdr3_aa: CASSFPVQNTQYF; cdr3_nt: TGTGCCAGCAGCTTTCCCGTTCAGAATACGCAGTATTTT
v_call: TRBV7-6; d_call: TRBD1; clone_size: .; j_call: TRBJ2-7; cdr3_aa: CASSPNTGAYEQYF; cdr3_nt: TGTGCCAGCAGCCCTAACACAGGGGCCTACGAGCAGTACTTC
v_call: TRBV12-3/TRBV12-4; d_call: .; clone_size: .; j_call: TRBJ1-2; cdr3_aa: CASSRGANYGYTF; cdr3_nt: TGTGCCAGCAGCCGCGGAGCTAACTATGGCTACACCTTC
v_call: TRBV12-3/TRBV12-4; d_call: .; clone_size: large; j_call: TRBJ1-1; cdr3_aa: CASSFKSFVAFF; cdr3_nt: TGTGCCAGCAGTTTTAAGTCCTTTGTTGCTTTCTTT
v_call: TRBV7-2; d_call: .; clone_size: few; j_call: TRBJ2-3; cdr3_aa: CASSPLNGNTQYF; cdr3_nt: TGTGCCAGCAGCCCTTTAAACGGGAATACGCAGTATTTT
v_call: TRBV7-9; d_call: .; clone_size: large; j_call: TRBJ2-1; cdr3_aa: CASSLGGTSNEQFF; cdr3_nt: TGTGCCAGCAGCTTAGGGGGGACTTCCAATGAGCAGTTCTTC
v_call: TRBV7-7; d_call: TRBD1; clone_size: .; j_call: TRBJ2-1; cdr3_aa: CASSLASTGYETQFF; cdr3_nt: TGTGCTAGCAGCTTAGCGTCGACAGGGTACGAGACCCAGTTCTTC
v_call: TRBV6-1; d_call: .; clone_size: .; j_call: TRBJ1-1; cdr3_aa: CASSASVANTEAFF; cdr3_nt: TGTGCCAGCAGTGCCAGCGTGGCGAACACTGAAGCTTTCTTT
v_call: TRBV7-8; d_call: .; clone_size: few; j_call: TRBJ1-6; cdr3_aa: CASSLGGTYNSPLHF; cdr3_nt: TGTGCCAGCAGCTTAGGGGGGACTTATAATTCACCCCTCCACTTT
v_call: TRBV7-2; d_call: .; clone_size: .; j_call: TRBJ1-6; cdr3_aa: CASSFYVDDSPLHF; cdr3_nt: TGTGCCAGCAGCTTTTATGTGGACGATTCACCCCTCCACTTT